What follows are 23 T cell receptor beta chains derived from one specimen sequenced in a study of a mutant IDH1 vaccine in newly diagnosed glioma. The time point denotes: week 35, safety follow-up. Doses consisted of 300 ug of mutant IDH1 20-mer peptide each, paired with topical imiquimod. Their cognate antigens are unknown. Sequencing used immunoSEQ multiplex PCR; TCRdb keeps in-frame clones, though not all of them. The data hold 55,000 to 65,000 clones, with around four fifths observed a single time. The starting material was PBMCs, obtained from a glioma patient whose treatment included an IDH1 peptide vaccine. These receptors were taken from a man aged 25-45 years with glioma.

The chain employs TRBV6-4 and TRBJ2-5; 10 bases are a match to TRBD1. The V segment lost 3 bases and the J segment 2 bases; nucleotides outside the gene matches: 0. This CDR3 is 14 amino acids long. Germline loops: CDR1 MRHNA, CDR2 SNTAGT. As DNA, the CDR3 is TGTGCCAGCAGTGAGGGACAGGGGCAAGAGACCCAGTACTTC. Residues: CASSEGQGQETQYF.

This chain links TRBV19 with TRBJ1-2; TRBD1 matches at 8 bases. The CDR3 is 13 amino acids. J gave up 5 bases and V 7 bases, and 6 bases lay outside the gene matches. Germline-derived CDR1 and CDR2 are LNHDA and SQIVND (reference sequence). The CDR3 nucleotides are TGTGCCAGTATCGACAGGGGTGGTTATGGCTACACCTTC. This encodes CASIDRGGYGYTF.

CDR3 sequence reads: CAWSVDRALTGNTIYF. The DNA of the CDR3 is TGTGCCTGGAGTGTAGACCGGGCCCTTACTGGAAACACCATATATTTT. This rearrangement joins TRBV30 to TRBJ1-3; D is uncertain. CDR3 length: 16 amino acids. CDR1 is GTSNPN, CDR2 SVGIG, per germline (reference sequence). V was cut by 0 bases and J by 2 bases, with 14 bases left in between.

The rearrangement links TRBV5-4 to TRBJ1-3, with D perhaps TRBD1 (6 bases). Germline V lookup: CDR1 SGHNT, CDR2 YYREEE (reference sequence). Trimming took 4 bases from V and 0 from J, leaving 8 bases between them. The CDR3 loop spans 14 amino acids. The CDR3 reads CASSLRGSGNTIYF. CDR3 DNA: TGTGCCAGCAGCCTCAGGGGCTCTGGAAACACCATATATTTT.

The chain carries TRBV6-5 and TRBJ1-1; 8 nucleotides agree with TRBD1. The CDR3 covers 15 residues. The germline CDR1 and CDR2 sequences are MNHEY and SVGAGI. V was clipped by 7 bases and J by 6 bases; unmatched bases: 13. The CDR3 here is CASMSPRQGRSEAFF. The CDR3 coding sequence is TGTGCCAGCATGAGCCCGAGACAGGGGAGATCTGAAGCTTTCTTT.

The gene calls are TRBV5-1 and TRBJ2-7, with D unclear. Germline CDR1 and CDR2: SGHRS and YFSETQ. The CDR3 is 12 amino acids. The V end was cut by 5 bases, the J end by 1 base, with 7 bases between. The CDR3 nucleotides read TGCGCCAGCAGGGGCCTTTCCTACGAGCAGTACTTC. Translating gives CASRGLSYEQYF.

CDR3 protein: CASSLALQGTEAFF. CDR3 nucleotides: TGTGCCAGCAGCTTAGCGCTTCAGGGGACTGAAGCTTTCTTT. The V and J genes are TRBV7-8 and TRBJ1-1; D is possibly TRBD1 (6 bases). Trimming stripped 0 bases from V and 5 bases from J, with 10 bases between. CDR1 SGHVS and CDR2 FQNEAQ come from the germline V gene. The CDR3 is 14 amino acids.

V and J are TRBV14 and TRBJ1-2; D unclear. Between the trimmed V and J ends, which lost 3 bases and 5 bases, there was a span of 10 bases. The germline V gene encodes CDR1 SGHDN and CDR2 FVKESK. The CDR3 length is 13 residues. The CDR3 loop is CASSQGRPYGYTF. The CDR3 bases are TGTGCCAGCAGCCAGGGCAGGCCGTATGGCTACACCTTC.

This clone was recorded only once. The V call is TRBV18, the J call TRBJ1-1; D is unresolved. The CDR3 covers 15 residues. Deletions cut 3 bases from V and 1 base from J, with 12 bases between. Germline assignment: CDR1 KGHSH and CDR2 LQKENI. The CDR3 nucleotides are TGTGCCAGCTCACCGAATAAGGCAGAGAACACTGAAGCTTTCTTT. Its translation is CASSPNKAENTEAFF.

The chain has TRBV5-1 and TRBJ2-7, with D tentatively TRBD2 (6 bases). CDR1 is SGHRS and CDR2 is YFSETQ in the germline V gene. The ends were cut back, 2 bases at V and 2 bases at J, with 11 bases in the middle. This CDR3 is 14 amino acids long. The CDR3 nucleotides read TGCGCCAGCAGCTTAGGGGCGGGAACCTACGAGCAGTACTTC. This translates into CASSLGAGTYEQYF.

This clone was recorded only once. CDR3 sequence: CASSLESDEQFF. CDR3 in DNA: TGCGCCAGCAGCCTAGAATCCGATGAGCAGTTCTTC. The chain recombines TRBV4-1 with TRBJ2-1, with D hard to call. The CDR3 has 12 amino acids. V was cut by 4 bases and J by 8 bases, with 9 bases left in between. The V gene's germline CDR1 is MGHRA and CDR2 YSYEKL.

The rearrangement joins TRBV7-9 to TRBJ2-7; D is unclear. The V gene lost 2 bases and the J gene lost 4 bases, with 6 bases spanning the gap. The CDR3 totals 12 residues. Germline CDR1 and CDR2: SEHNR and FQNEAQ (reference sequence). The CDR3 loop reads CASSLPYYEQYF. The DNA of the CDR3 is TGTGCCAGCAGCTTACCGTATTACGAGCAGTACTTC.

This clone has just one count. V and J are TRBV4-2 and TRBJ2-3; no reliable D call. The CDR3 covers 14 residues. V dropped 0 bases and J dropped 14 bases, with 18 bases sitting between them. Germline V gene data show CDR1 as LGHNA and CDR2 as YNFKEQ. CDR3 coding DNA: TGTGCCAGCAGCCAAGATCTGGACGGCCTCTCCTTGTATTTT. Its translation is CASSQDLDGLSLYF.

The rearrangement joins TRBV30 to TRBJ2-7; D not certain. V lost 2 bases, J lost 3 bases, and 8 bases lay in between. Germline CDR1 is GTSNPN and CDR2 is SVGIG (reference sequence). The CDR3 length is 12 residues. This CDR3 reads CAWSFSDYEQYF. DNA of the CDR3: TGTGCCTGGAGTTTCTCCGACTACGAGCAGTACTTC. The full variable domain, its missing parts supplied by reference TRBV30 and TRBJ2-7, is SQTIHQWPATLVQPVGSPLSLECTVEGTSNPNLYWYRQAAGRGLQLLFYSVGIGQISSEVPQNLSASRPQDRQFILSSKKLLLSDSGFYLCAWSFSDYEQYFGPGTRLTVT.

The CDR3 nucleotides read TGTGCCAGCAGCGCGGTTGGGGCCTACAATGAGCAGTTCTTC. Protein sequence: CASSAVGAYNEQFF. The chain employs TRBV9 and TRBJ2-1, with unresolved D. V lost 3 bases and J 2 bases, leaving 9 bases between the germline ends. Germline V gene lookup returns CDR1 SGDLS and CDR2 YYNGEE. CDR3 size: 14 residues.

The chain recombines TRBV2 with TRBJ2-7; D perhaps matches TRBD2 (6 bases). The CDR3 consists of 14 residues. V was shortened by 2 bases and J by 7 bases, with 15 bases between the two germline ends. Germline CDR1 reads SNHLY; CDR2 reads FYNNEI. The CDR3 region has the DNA TGTGCCAGCAGTGAATTTGCTGCCCGGGAGGAGCAGTACTTC. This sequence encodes CASSEFAAREEQYF.

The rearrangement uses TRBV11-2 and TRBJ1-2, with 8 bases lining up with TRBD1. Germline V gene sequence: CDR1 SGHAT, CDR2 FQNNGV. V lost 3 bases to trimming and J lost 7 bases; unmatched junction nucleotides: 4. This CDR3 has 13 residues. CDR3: CASSFRGRSGYTF. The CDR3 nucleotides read TGTGCCAGCAGCTTCAGGGGGCGAAGTGGCTACACCTTC.

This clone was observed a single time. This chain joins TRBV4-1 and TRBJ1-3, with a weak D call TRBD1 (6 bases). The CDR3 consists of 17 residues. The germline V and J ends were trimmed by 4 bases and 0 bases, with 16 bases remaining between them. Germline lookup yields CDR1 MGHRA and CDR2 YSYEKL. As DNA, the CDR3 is TGCGCCAGCAGCCTTTATCACAGGGTCGACTCTGGAAACACCATATATTTT. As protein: CASSLYHRVDSGNTIYF.

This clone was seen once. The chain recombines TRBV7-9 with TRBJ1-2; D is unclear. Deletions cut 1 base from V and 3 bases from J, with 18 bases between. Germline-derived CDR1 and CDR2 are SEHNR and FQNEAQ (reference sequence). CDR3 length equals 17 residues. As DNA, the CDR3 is TGTGCCAGCAGCTTAGTCGGTAGGGCTGGGCCTGACTATGGCTACACCTTC. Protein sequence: CASSLVGRAGPDYGYTF. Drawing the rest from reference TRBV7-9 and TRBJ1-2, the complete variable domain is DTGVSQNPRHKITKRGQNVTFRCDPISEHNRLYWYRQTLGQGPEFLTYFQNEAQLEKSRLLSDRFSAERPKGSFSTLEIQRTEQGDSAMYLCASSLVGRAGPDYGYTFGSGTRLTVV.

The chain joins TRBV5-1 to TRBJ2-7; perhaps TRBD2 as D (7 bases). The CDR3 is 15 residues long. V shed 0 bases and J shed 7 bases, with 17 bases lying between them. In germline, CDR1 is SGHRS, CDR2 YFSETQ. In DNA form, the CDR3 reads TGCGCCAGCAGCTTGGACGGGGGGCCCGGGGGAGAGCAGTACTTC. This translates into CASSLDGGPGGEQYF.

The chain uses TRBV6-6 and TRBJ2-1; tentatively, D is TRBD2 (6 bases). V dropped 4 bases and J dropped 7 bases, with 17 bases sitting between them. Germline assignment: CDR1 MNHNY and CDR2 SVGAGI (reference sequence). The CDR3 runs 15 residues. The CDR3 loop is CASSSSTSKGNEQFF. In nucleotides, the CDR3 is TGTGCCAGCAGTTCCAGCACTAGCAAGGGAAATGAGCAGTTCTTC.

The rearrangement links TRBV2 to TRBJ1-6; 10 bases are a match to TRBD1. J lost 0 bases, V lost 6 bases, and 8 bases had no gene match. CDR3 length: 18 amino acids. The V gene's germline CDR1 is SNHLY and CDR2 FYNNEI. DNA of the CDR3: TGTGCCAGCAGGGGGGACAGGGGTCTCTTCTCCTATAATTCACCCCTCCACTTT. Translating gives CASRGDRGLFSYNSPLHF.

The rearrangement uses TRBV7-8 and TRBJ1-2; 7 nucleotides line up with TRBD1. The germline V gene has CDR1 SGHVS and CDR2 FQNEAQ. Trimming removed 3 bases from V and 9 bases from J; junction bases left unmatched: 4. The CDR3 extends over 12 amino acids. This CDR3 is CASSFEGASYTF. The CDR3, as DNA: TGTGCCAGCAGCTTCGAGGGGGCGAGCTACACCTTC. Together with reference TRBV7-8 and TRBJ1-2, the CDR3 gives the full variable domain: GAGVSQSPRYKVAKRGQDVALRCDPISGHVSLFWYQQALGQGPEFLTYFQNEAQLDKSGLPSDRFFAERPEGSVSTLKIQRTQQEDSAVYLCASSFEGASYTFGSGTRLTVV.